What follows are 29 T cell receptor beta chains derived from one specimen sequenced in a study of identifying expanded T cells in peripheral blood. Measured with immunoSEQ multiplex PCR; TCRdb has only the in-frame clones, and not every one. The sample lists about 52,000 clones; approximately 80% were seen once. The specimen was blood. Receptors were obtained from a person aged 18 to 75 in good health.

The chain couples TRBV10-2 to TRBJ2-1; 10 bases map to TRBD2. The CDR3 extends over 13 amino acids. The J segment lost 9 bases and the V segment lost 4 bases, leaving 3 bases of the junction unmatched. CDR1 and CDR2 (germline): WSHSY, SAAADI. The CDR3 DNA sequence: TGCGCCAGCAGTGGAGCGGGAGGGGCTGAGCAGTTCTTC. It encodes CASSGAGGAEQFF.

This clone showed up just once. The CDR3 here is CASSLSGTGGYEQYF. In DNA form, the CDR3 reads TGTGCCAGCAGCTTGTCCGGGACAGGGGGCTACGAGCAGTACTTC. V gene TRBV5-6 combines with J gene TRBJ2-7; 11 bases match TRBD1. The ends lost 1 base at V and 3 bases at J; junction bases unmatched: 3. The CDR3 length is 15 residues. Germline V gives CDR1 SGHDT, CDR2 YYEEEE.

This rearrangement joins TRBV11-3 to TRBJ2-3, with 9 bases aligning to TRBD2. The CDR3 covers 15 residues. CDR1 and CDR2 (germline): SGHNT, YENEEA. V shed 5 bases, J shed 1 base, and the junction held 4 bases outside the gene matches. The CDR3 spells CASSELAGGTDTQYF. CDR3 nucleotide sequence: TGTGCCAGCAGCGAATTAGCGGGAGGCACAGATACGCAGTATTTT.

This chain connects TRBV21-1 to TRBJ2-1; the table's D call of TRBD2 was not tested on the DNA. TRBV21-1 is deemed a pseudogene. The CDR3 runs to 14 residues. CDR3 nucleotides: TGTGCCACCGTACTAGCGTACTCCTACAATGAGCAGTTCTTC. It translates to CATVLAYSYNEQFF.

The chain uses TRBV2 and TRBJ1-5; 7 nucleotides line up with TRBD1. J lost 3 bases, V lost 3 bases, and 5 bases had no gene match. The germline gives CDR1 SNHLY, CDR2 FYNNEI. CDR3 length: 15 amino acids. The CDR3 is CASSDRQGINQPQHF. CDR3 nucleotide sequence: TGTGCCAGCAGTGATCGACAGGGAATCAATCAGCCCCAGCATTTT.

V and J are TRBV14 and TRBJ1-1; a possible D gene is TRBD1 (6 bases). This CDR3 region has 14 residues. Germline V CDR1 and CDR2: SGHDN, FVKESK. V shed 6 bases and J shed 7 bases, with 18 bases lying between them. This CDR3 reads CASSPRTANFEAFF. CDR3 coding DNA: TGTGCCAGCAGTCCCAGGACAGCCAATTTTGAAGCTTTCTTT.

The CDR3 is CASSDTDSSYNEQFF. Here the CDR3 DNA reads TGTGCCAGCAGTGACACAGATAGCTCCTACAATGAGCAGTTCTTC. The V gene is TRBV6-4, the J gene TRBJ2-1; no reliable D call. The length of the CDR3 is 15 residues. Trimming removed 2 bases from V and 0 bases from J, with 8 bases in between. Germline CDR1 MRHNA, CDR2 SNTAGT.

This clone was counted a single time. The V call is TRBV2, the J call TRBJ2-1, with 8 bases that match TRBD2. The CDR3 loop spans 15 amino acids. The J segment lost 5 bases and the V segment lost 6 bases, leaving 9 bases of the junction unmatched. Germline V gene data show CDR1 as SNHLY and CDR2 as FYNNEI. The CDR3, as DNA: TGTGCCAGCAGAAGCGGGAGCTGGGGGCACAATGAGCAGTTCTTC. Its translation is CASRSGSWGHNEQFF.

This clone came up a few times. V and J are TRBV12-5 and TRBJ2-5; 10 bases line up with TRBD1. V trimming: 6 bases; J trimming: 5 bases; junction bases outside the gene matches: 3. The CDR3 consists of 13 residues. Looked up from germline, CDR1 is LGHNT and CDR2 is FRNRAP. The CDR3 region has the DNA TGTGCTAGTGGGGGACAGGGGATGGAGACCCAGTACTTC. Translation gives CASGGQGMETQYF.

The chain employs TRBV7-9 and TRBJ1-2, with D maybe TRBD1 (6 bases). This CDR3 has 13 residues. Trimming took 8 bases from V and 5 from J, leaving 15 bases between them. The germline CDR1 and CDR2 sequences are SEHNR and FQNEAQ (reference sequence). The CDR3 protein is CASVGAQYYGYTF. The CDR3 coding sequence is TGTGCCAGCGTGGGGGCGCAGTATTATGGCTACACCTTC.

This clone was seen repeatedly, ten times or more. CDR3 bases: TGTGCCAGCAGCTTAGTCGCTGAGTACGAGCAGTACTTC. It yields the protein CASSLVAEYEQYF. The V gene is TRBV7-2, the J gene TRBJ2-7; unclear D gene. CDR3 length equals 13 residues. CDR1 SGHTA and CDR2 FQGNSA come from the germline V gene. Trimming shortened V by 1 base and J by 4 bases, and 8 bases separated the two germline ends.

V is TRBV6-1 and J is TRBJ2-7, with 11 bases matching TRBD1. Germline CDR1 and CDR2: MNHNS and SASEGT. Trimming cost V 5 bases and J 2 bases; bases outside gene matches: 5. This CDR3 region has 15 residues. CDR3 nucleotide sequence: TGTGCCAGCAGTACGAGGACAGGGGGCACCTACGAGCAGTACTTC. As protein: CASSTRTGGTYEQYF.

This clone was found a few times. The rearrangement uses TRBV5-1 and TRBJ1-6; D unclear. Trimming pared 2 bases from V and 7 bases from J, leaving 7 bases between. The CDR3 length is 13 residues. Germline CDR1 is SGHRS and CDR2 is YFSETQ. The CDR3 region is CASSFKSNSPLHF. As DNA, the CDR3 is TGCGCCAGCAGCTTTAAATCCAATTCACCCCTCCACTTT.

This sequence joins TRBV11-3 and TRBJ2-5; D is ambiguous. The CDR3 runs to 11 residues. Trimming took off 0 bases at V and 4 bases at J, with 0 bases between the two ends. CDR1 and CDR2 from the germline V gene are SGHNT and YENEEA. The CDR3 coding sequence is TGTGCCAGCAGCTTAGAAGAGACCCAGTACTTC. This translates into CASSLEETQYF.

This rearrangement joins TRBV7-8 to TRBJ2-6, with 8 nucleotides matching TRBD1. The CDR3 consists of 18 residues. The germline CDR1 and CDR2 sequences are SGHVS and FQNEAQ. J gave up 2 bases and V 1 base, and 7 bases lay outside the gene matches. CDR3 DNA sequence: TGTGCCAGCAGCTTAGGACAGGGGAAGAAGACTGGGGCCAACGTCCTGACTTTC. Protein: CASSLGQGKKTGANVLTF.

The V and J genes are TRBV15 and TRBJ2-5; D possibly corresponds to TRBD2 (6 bases). The CDR3 spans 15 residues. Trimming stripped 3 bases from V and 5 bases from J, with 16 bases between. Germline V gives CDR1 LNHNV, CDR2 YYDKDF (reference sequence). CDR3 sequence: CATSRKGAGRETQYF. DNA for the CDR3: TGTGCCACCAGCAGGAAGGGAGCAGGGAGGGAGACCCAGTACTTC.

The chain recombines TRBV11-3 with TRBJ2-7; 11 bases match TRBD2. Trimming took 5 bases from V and 4 from J; bases not matched to a gene: 7. Germline assignment: CDR1 SGHNT and CDR2 YENEEA. This CDR3 region has 15 residues. DNA of the CDR3: TGTGCCAGCAGCATCCCACTAGCGGGAGTTTACGAGCAGTACTTC. Amino acid sequence: CASSIPLAGVYEQYF.

This sequence joins TRBV7-2 and TRBJ2-3; D is ambiguous. Germline CDR1 reads SGHTA; CDR2 reads FQGNSA. The CDR3 has 17 amino acids. V lost 3 bases and J 2 bases, leaving 18 bases between the germline ends. CDR3 amino acids: CASSLGGKTHLTDTQYF. In DNA form, the CDR3 reads TGTGCCAGCAGCTTGGGCGGAAAAACCCACCTCACAGATACGCAGTATTTT.

V gene TRBV5-1 combines with J gene TRBJ2-2, with D possibly being TRBD1 (6 bases). This CDR3 contains 13 residues. Trimming removed 4 bases from V and 5 bases from J, with 9 bases in between. Germline assignment: CDR1 SGHRS and CDR2 YFSETQ. In DNA, the CDR3 is TGCGCCAGCAGCGACACAGGGACCGGGGAGCTGTTTTTT. Protein sequence: CASSDTGTGELFF.

As to this clone: One end of the junction is discordant with germline, which a read error may explain. CDR3 nucleotide sequence: TGTGCCAGTAGTATTCCAGGAGGGAACGCTGAAGCTTTCTTT. The encoded protein is CASSIPGGNAEAFF. This rearrangement joins TRBV19 to TRBJ1-1; D ambiguous. Germline-derived CDR1 and CDR2 are LNHDA and SQIVND (reference sequence). This CDR3 is 14 amino acids long. The full variable domain, in which reference TRBV19 and TRBJ1-1 provide the parts outside the CDR3, is DGGITQSPKYLFRKEGQNVTLSCEQNLNHDAMYWYRQDPGQGLRLIYYSQIVNDFQKGDIAEGYSVSREKKESFPLTVTSAQKNPTAFYLCASSIPGGNAEAFFGQGTRLTVV.

The chain joins TRBV2 to TRBJ1-1; unclear D gene. The CDR3 covers 15 residues. Trimming removed 5 bases from V and 3 bases from J, with 16 bases in between. CDR1 is SNHLY and CDR2 is FYNNEI in the germline V gene. The CDR3 sequence is CASSPRPGFHTEAFF. The CDR3 coding sequence is TGTGCCAGCAGTCCGAGGCCGGGGTTTCACACTGAAGCTTTCTTT.

The chain is built from TRBV7-9 and TRBJ1-2; tentatively, D is TRBD1 (5 bases). The V gene lost 5 bases and the J gene lost 6 bases, with 19 bases spanning the gap. This CDR3 spans 15 amino acids. Germline V gene data show CDR1 as SEHNR and CDR2 as FQNEAQ (reference sequence). CDR3 residues: CASSPRGGDLDGYTF. CDR3 nucleotides: TGTGCCAGCAGCCCCCGGGGGGGGGACCTGGATGGCTACACCTTC.

The chain couples TRBV6-5 to TRBJ1-1; the D is unclear. The V gene's germline CDR1 is MNHEY and CDR2 SVGAGI. The germline V and J ends were trimmed by 7 bases and 1 base, with 10 bases remaining between them. This CDR3 region has 13 residues. As DNA, the CDR3 is TGTGCCAGCACCCCCCGGGGGAACACTGAAGCTTTCTTT. Translating gives CASTPRGNTEAFF.

The V gene is TRBV7-3, the J gene TRBJ2-7; 9 positions agree with TRBD2. CDR3 size: 14 residues. Losses at the gene ends were 4 bases for V and 2 bases for J; bases not matched to a gene: 3. Germline V gives CDR1 SGHTA, CDR2 FQGTGA. The CDR3 here is CASSSPSGAYEQYF. Written as DNA, the CDR3 is TGTGCCAGCAGCTCCCCTAGCGGGGCCTACGAGCAGTACTTC.

The sample holds one count of this clone. This chain joins TRBV5-5 and TRBJ2-7; D unresolved. CDR3 size: 15 residues. Germline V gives CDR1 SGHKS, CDR2 YYEKEE (reference sequence). V was shortened by 3 bases and J by 4 bases, with 17 bases between the two germline ends. The DNA of the CDR3 is TGTGCCAGCAGCTCCGTACTGGGTGGGTTTTACGAGCAGTACTTC. It specifies CASSSVLGGFYEQYF.

The chain joins TRBV13 to TRBJ2-1, with D possibly being TRBD1 (6 bases). Between the trimmed V and J ends, which lost 1 base and 4 bases, there was a span of 14 bases. The CDR3 loop spans 16 amino acids. The germline V gene encodes CDR1 PRHDT and CDR2 FYEKMQ (reference sequence). The CDR3 region has the DNA TGTGCCAGCAGCTTAGAAACGGGACAAATTTACAATGAGCAGTTCTTC. It is translated as CASSLETGQIYNEQFF. The whole variable domain, remainder taken from reference TRBV13 and TRBJ2-1, is AAGVIQSPRHLIKEKRETATLKCYPIPRHDTVYWYQQGPGQDPQFLISFYEKMQSDKGSIPDRFSAQQFSDYHSELNMSSLELGDSALYFCASSLETGQIYNEQFFGPGTRLTVL.

This sequence joins TRBV5-1 and TRBJ2-7; D tentatively reads TRBD1 or TRBD2 (6 bases each). In germline, CDR1 is SGHRS, CDR2 YFSETQ. The CDR3 sequence is 14 residues long. Trimming removed 1 base from V and 1 base from J, with 9 bases in between. CDR3 DNA sequence: TGCGCCAGCAGCTTGACAGGGAGGTCCTACGAGCAGTACTTC. Translated, it gives CASSLTGRSYEQYF.

This chain joins TRBV5-5 and TRBJ2-3; D is unresolved. This CDR3 comprises 16 residues. Germline V gene data show CDR1 as SGHKS and CDR2 as YYEKEE (reference sequence). Trimming took 0 bases from V and 0 from J, leaving 11 bases between them. The CDR3 here is CASSLGGPFSTDTQYF. Written as DNA, the CDR3 is TGTGCCAGCAGCTTGGGGGGTCCTTTTAGCACAGATACGCAGTATTTT.

This clone appeared a single time. The CDR3 reads CASSQESSLARRTDTQYF. The CDR3 nucleotides read TGTGCCAGCAGCCAAGAGTCTTCACTAGCTCGGCGCACAGATACGCAGTATTTT. The gene calls are TRBV5-5 and TRBJ2-3; D may be TRBD2 (6 bases). The ends were cut back, 4 bases at V and 1 base at J, with 22 bases in the middle. The CDR3 has 18 residues. CDR1 is SGHKS, CDR2 YYEKEE, per germline (reference sequence).